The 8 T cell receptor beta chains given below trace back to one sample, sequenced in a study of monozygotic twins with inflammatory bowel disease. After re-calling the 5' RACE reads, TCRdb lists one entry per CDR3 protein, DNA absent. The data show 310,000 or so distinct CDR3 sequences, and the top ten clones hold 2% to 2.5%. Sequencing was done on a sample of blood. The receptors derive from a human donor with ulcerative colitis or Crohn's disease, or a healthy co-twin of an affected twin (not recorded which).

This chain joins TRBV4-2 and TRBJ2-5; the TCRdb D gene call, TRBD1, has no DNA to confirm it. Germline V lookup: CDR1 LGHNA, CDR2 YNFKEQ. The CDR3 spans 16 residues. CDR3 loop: CASSQPGQGLGETQYF.

The CDR3 spells CASGPTQNTGELFF. The V and J genes are TRBV2 and TRBJ2-2; the D call from TCRdb, TRBD2, cannot be confirmed without DNA. Germline loops: CDR1 SNHLY, CDR2 FYNNEI. The CDR3 contains 14 residues. The full variable domain, with the rest looked up from reference TRBV2 and TRBJ2-2, is EPEVTQTPSHQVTQMGQEVILRCVPISNHLYFYWYRQILGQKVEFLVSFYNNEISEKSEIFDDQFSVERPDGSNFTLKIRSTKLEDSAMYFCASGPTQNTGELFFGEGSRLTVL.

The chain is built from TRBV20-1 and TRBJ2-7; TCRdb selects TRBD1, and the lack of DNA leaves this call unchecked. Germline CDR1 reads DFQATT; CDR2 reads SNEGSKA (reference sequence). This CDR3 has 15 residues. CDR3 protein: CSAIRAAKGSYEQYF.

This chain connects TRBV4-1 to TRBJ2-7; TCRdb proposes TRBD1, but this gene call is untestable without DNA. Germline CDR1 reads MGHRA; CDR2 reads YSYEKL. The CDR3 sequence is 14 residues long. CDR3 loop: CASARGDGSYEQYF.

The CDR3 region is CASSSGWEQFF. The rearrangement uses TRBV7-9 and TRBJ2-1. The CDR3 runs 11 residues. Germline CDR1 SEHNR, CDR2 FQNEAQ (reference sequence).

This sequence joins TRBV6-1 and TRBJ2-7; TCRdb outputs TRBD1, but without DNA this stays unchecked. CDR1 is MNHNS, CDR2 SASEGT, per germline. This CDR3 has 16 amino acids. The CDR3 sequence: CASSELGQGFPDEQYF.

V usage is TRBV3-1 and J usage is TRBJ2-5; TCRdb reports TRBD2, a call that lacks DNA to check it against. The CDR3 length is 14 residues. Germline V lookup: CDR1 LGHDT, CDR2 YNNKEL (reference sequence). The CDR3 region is CASSLSGGKETQYF.

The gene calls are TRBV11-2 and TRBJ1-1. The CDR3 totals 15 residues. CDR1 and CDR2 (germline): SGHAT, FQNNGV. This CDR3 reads CASSPSPGPNTEAFF. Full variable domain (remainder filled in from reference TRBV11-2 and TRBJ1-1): EAGVAQSPRYKIIEKRQSVAFWCNPISGHATLYWYQQILGQGPKLLIQFQNNGVVDDSQLPKDRFSAERLKGVDSTLKIQPAKLEDSAVYLCASSPSPGPNTEAFFGQGTRLTVV.